The clone carrying this T cell receptor beta chain was recorded a few times. Its antigen is not known. The data stem from a study of human T cells and chemical hapten exposure. The CDR3 is 15 residues long. Trimming removed 2 bases at V and 8 bases at J, with 18 bases between. Germline values: CDR1 MNHEY, CDR2 SMNVEV (reference sequence). Individual cDNA molecules each carried unique molecular identifiers attached by the library. MiXCR, applied by TCRdb to the RACE reads, yields one record per CDR3 protein. The sample has some 78,000 distinct CDR3 sequences; under 10% are singletons. Study-wide results and limits: Counts of TCRs above 1 in 1000 frequency stayed unchanged with DPC sensitization.

Described time point: healthy volunteer bleed at 6 weeks. Someone pulled total RNA out of unfractionated whole blood. The sample was whole blood. This TCR derives from a male donor in good health. Some clones in this sample may be carry-over from other donors' samples. The chain couples TRBV27 to TRBJ1-2; D possibly corresponds to TRBD1 (5 bases). The chain's CDR3 is CASSLGQGREYGYTF. The CDR3 nucleotides read TGTGCCAGCAGTTTAGGCCAGGGTCGGGAGTACGGCTACACCTTC.